This is a list of T cell receptor beta chains from one sample in a study of PD-L1 blockade in urothelial cancer. Sequencing was performed with immunoSEQ multiplex PCR; in TCRdb, only in-frame clones are kept and a portion is missing. The data contain approximately 40,000 clones, around 88% of them seen just once; the ten biggest clones take up about 23%. Sequencing was performed on PBMCs, taken around atezolizumab (anti-PD-L1) treatment. The receptors derive from a man aged 55-75 years with urothelial cancer. Both conserved end residues are part of each CDR3. Each record gives: D gene, clone size, J gene, V gene, CDR3 protein, CDR3 DNA. A D gene is named only where the DNA matches it firmly. Only part of the rows carry a size: once, few, many, or a class if the clone is expanded.

>NA|NA|TRBJ1-1|TRBV5-5
CASSLLRDTEAFF
TGTGCCAGCAGCTTGCTCAGGGACACTGAAGCTTTCTTT
>NA|NA|TRBJ2-3|TRBV11-3
CASSLQDTQYF
TGTGCCAGCAGCTTACAAGATACGCAGTATTTT
>NA|NA|TRBJ1-2|TRBV4-2
CASSQDYGRGESFYGYTF
TGTGCCAGCAGCCAAGACTACGGGCGGGGCGAATCCTTCTATGGCTACACCTTC
>NA|NA|TRBJ2-5|TRBV6-5
CASSSHRRQETQYF
TGTGCCAGCAGTTCCCATAGGAGGCAAGAGACCCAGTACTTC
>NA|NA|TRBJ1-2|TRBV29-1
CSVDSEYGYTF
TGCAGCGTTGATTCAGAATATGGCTACACCTTC
>TRBD1|NA|TRBJ1-6|TRBV11-3
CASSLGQGSYNSPLHF
TGTGCCAGCAGCTTGGGACAGGGCTCCTATAATTCACCCCTCCACTTT
>NA|NA|TRBJ2-1|TRBV5-4
CASRKGGSIGNEQFF
TGTGCCAGCAGGAAGGGGGGGAGTATTGGCAATGAGCAGTTCTTC
>TRBD1|NA|TRBJ2-7|TRBV10-2
CASSATGSYEQYF
TGCGCCAGCAGTGCGACAGGGTCCTACGAGCAGTACTTC
>TRBD2|NA|TRBJ2-7|TRBV2
CASTQLAGGYEQYF
TGTGCCAGCACCCAACTGGCGGGGGGTTACGAGCAGTACTTC
>NA|once|TRBJ2-7|TRBV11-2
CASSLVGQSYEQYF
TGTGCCAGCAGCTTAGTTGGGCAGAGCTACGAGCAGTACTTC
>TRBD1|NA|TRBJ1-2|TRBV29-1
CSVTGTGGGSGYTF
TGCAGCGTAACCGGGACAGGGGGCGGCTCTGGCTACACCTTC
>NA|NA|TRBJ2-3|TRBV6-4
CASSDRHRGGATDTQYF
TGTGCCAGCAGTGACCGGCACAGGGGGGGAGCGACAGATACGCAGTATTTT
>NA|NA|TRBJ2-1|TRBV4-2
CASSQDLLANNEQFF
TGTGCCAGCAGCCAAGATCTCCTAGCGAACAATGAGCAGTTCTTC
>NA|NA|TRBJ1-5|TRBV27
CASRGNWGAQHF
TGTGCCAGCAGGGGGAATTGGGGGGCCCAGCATTTT
>NA|NA|TRBJ1-2|TRBV7-9
CASSLKEGPPYGYTF
TGTGCCAGCAGCTTAAAGGAGGGACCCCCTTATGGCTACACCTTC
>NA|once|TRBJ2-1|TRBV7-2
CASSLVAERNNEQFF
TGTGCCAGCAGCTTAGTAGCGGAGAGGAACAATGAGCAGTTCTTC
>NA|NA|TRBJ1-2|TRBV25-1
CASRSQGDNGYTF
TGTGCCAGCAGAAGCCAGGGTGATAACGGCTACACCTTC
>NA|once|TRBJ2-7|TRBV5-5
CASSLAELGGEQYF
TGTGCCAGCAGCTTGGCCGAATTGGGGGGCGAGCAGTACTTC
>TRBD1|NA|TRBJ1-4|TRBV5-4
CASSKDRGDEKLFF
TGTGCCAGCAGCAAAGACAGGGGGGATGAAAAACTGTTTTTT
>TRBD1|NA|TRBJ1-1|TRBV19
CASSIELGQVALMNTEAFF
TGTGCCAGTAGTATAGAGTTGGGACAGGTTGCACTTATGAACACTGAAGCTTTCTTT
>TRBD2|NA|TRBJ2-7|TRBV11-2
CASSLTRSSGNNEQYF
TGTGCCAGCAGCTTAACCCGATCTAGCGGCAACAACGAGCAGTACTTC
>TRBD1|NA|TRBJ1-2|TRBV29-1
CSGGTGGGYTF
TGCAGCGGGGGGACAGGGGGTGGCTACACCTTC
>NA|NA|TRBJ1-3|TRBV5-4
CASSFGTDGNTIYF
TGTGCCAGCAGCTTTGGCACAGATGGAAACACCATATATTTT
>NA|NA|TRBJ2-7|TRBV5-5
CASSFRGRGDYEQYF
TGTGCCAGCAGCTTTCGAGGCCGGGGAGACTACGAGCAGTACTTC
>NA|NA|TRBJ1-4|TRBV7-2
CASSPNIARREKLFF
TGTGCCAGCAGCCCTAACATCGCGAGGAGGGAAAAACTGTTTTTT
>TRBD1|NA|TRBJ1-2|TRBV6-6
CASSFLGQGYGYTF
TGTGCCAGCAGTTTCTTGGGACAGGGATATGGCTACACCTTC
>NA|NA|TRBJ2-5|TRBV15
CATSRGAGREKTQYF
TGTGCCACCAGCAGAGGCGCGGGGCGGGAAAAGACCCAGTACTTC
>NA|NA|TRBJ1-1|TRBV25-1
CASSEYRGSTEAFF
TGTGCCAGCAGTGAATATCGTGGGAGCACTGAAGCTTTCTTT
>NA|once|TRBJ2-7|TRBV5-1
CASSLVSSYEQYF
TGCGCCAGCAGCTTGGTTAGCAGCTACGAGCAGTACTTC
>NA|NA|TRBJ2-5|TRBV5-4
CASSFGFLDGVTQYF
TGTGCCAGCAGCTTTGGATTTCTCGACGGGGTGACCCAGTACTTC
>NA|NA|TRBJ2-1|TRBV7-9
CASSQPLGGGPEQFF
TGTGCCAGCAGCCAACCTTTGGGTGGGGGCCCTGAGCAGTTCTTC